The 17 T cell receptor beta chains below come from one sample, sequenced in a study of cytotoxic CD8 clonotypes in ibrutinib-treated CLL. Method: immunoSEQ multiplex PCR; TCRdb's copy keeps in-frame clones and lacks some. Of around 60,000 clones listed, approximately 57% are singletons. Sequenced here: PBMCs, sampled after 12 months of ibrutinib treatment. The origin of the receptors is a human donor with chronic lymphocytic leukemia.

The rearrangement uses TRBV28 and TRBJ1-4, with D hard to call. This CDR3 comprises 13 residues. Trimming took 7 bases from V and 8 from J, leaving 14 bases between them. Germline V gene sequence: CDR1 MDHEN, CDR2 SYDVKM. In DNA form, the CDR3 reads TGTGCCAGCACTAGGTTTGGTTGGGAAAAACTGTTTTTT. This gives the protein CASTRFGWEKLFF. Looking up the rest from reference TRBV28 and TRBJ1-4 gives the full variable domain: DVKVTQSSRYLVKRTGEKVFLECVQDMDHENMFWYRQDPGLGLRLIYFSYDVKMKEKGDIPEGYSVSREKKERFSLILESASTNQTSMYLCASTRFGWEKLFFGSGTQLSVL.

The chain has TRBV27 and TRBJ1-5; 8 bases line up with TRBD1. J gave up 3 bases and V 6 bases, and 4 bases lay outside the gene matches. Germline CDR1 and CDR2: MNHEY and SMNVEV (reference sequence). The length of the CDR3 is 14 residues. The CDR3 bases are TGTGCCAGCAGCAGGGGGCAGGACAATCAGCCCCAGCATTTT. Protein product: CASSRGQDNQPQHF.

On this clone: A read error may produce the germline difference seen at one junction end. The same CDR3 also results from other DNA sequences found in this sample. This chain joins TRBV27 and TRBJ1-5; D not certain. The CDR3 spans 13 residues. Germline CDR1 is MNHEY and CDR2 is SMNVEV (reference sequence). The CDR3 region has the DNA TGTGCCAGCAGTTTACAACTACGTCAGCCCCAACATTTT. The encoded protein is CASSLQLRQPQHF.

The genes are TRBV6-1 and TRBJ1-2; TRBD1 matches at 9 bases. Germline V gives CDR1 MNHNS, CDR2 SASEGT. V lost 6 bases, J lost 8 bases, and 7 bases stayed unmatched. The CDR3 runs 13 residues. The CDR3 here is CASSRDRVSGYTF. CDR3 sequence (DNA): TGTGCCAGCAGCCGGGACAGGGTGTCCGGCTACACCTTC.

This chain links TRBV19 with TRBJ2-3, with 7 bases identical to TRBD2. Unmatched junction bases numbered 7, after V lost 7 bases and J lost 3 bases. This CDR3 comprises 14 residues. The germline CDR1 and CDR2 sequences are LNHDA and SQIVND (reference sequence). The CDR3 protein is CASNAGVGTDTQYF. DNA of the CDR3: TGTGCCAGTAACGCGGGGGTGGGAACAGATACGCAGTATTTT.

The CDR3 bases are TGTGCCAGCAGCTTAACAGAAATCATGAACACTGAAGCTTTCTTT. This gives the protein CASSLTEIMNTEAFF. This chain links TRBV7-6 with TRBJ1-1; D is undetermined. V was clipped by 2 bases and J by 0 bases, with 10 bases between them. The germline V gene encodes CDR1 SGHVS and CDR2 FNYEAQ. This CDR3 comprises 15 residues.

The chain employs TRBV18 and TRBJ2-2, with 9 bases identical to TRBD1. V shed 0 bases and J 3 bases; nucleotides not matched to a gene: 2. Germline lookup yields CDR1 KGHSH and CDR2 LQKENI. CDR3 length: 16 amino acids. CDR3 nucleotides: TGTGCCAGCTCACCACCCCGGACAGGGGACACCGGGGAGCTGTTTTTT. Translated: CASSPPRTGDTGELFF.

The chain is built from TRBV19 and TRBJ2-1, with TRBD1 matching 7 bases. The CDR3 consists of 14 residues. After removal of 4 bases from V and 12 bases from J, the junction contained 12 bases not matched to a gene. CDR1 and CDR2 from the germline V gene are LNHDA and SQIVND (reference sequence). The CDR3 DNA reads as TGTGCCAGTAGTAGGAGTCAGGGGGTAACGGGGCAGTTCTTC. Protein sequence: CASSRSQGVTGQFF.

The V gene is TRBV20-1, the J gene TRBJ2-5; D is ambiguous. The CDR3 runs 10 residues. Germline-derived CDR1 and CDR2 are DFQATT and SNEGSKA (reference sequence). V dropped 6 bases and J dropped 5 bases, with 7 bases sitting between them. CDR3 bases: TGCAGTGCATCCGAGGAGACCCAGTACTTC. Its protein product is CSASEETQYF.

J is TRBJ2-3 and V is TRBV7-9; no reliable D call. The CDR3 totals 14 residues. Trimming removed 3 bases from V and 5 bases from J, with 12 bases in between. The V gene's germline CDR1 is SEHNR and CDR2 FQNEAQ (reference sequence). DNA of the CDR3: TGTGCCAGCAGCTTCTCAACCACCGGAGATACGCAGTATTTT. It specifies CASSFSTTGDTQYF.

This clone was seen only a few times. The CDR3 nucleotides read TGTGCCAGCACCCTCGGGGAGACTGAAGCTTTCTTT. Encoded protein: CASTLGETEAFF. The chain carries TRBV28 and TRBJ1-1; D is unresolved. The CDR3 runs to 12 residues. The germline CDR1 and CDR2 sequences are MDHEN and SYDVKM. V was trimmed by 7 bases and J by 5 bases, leaving 11 bases between them.

The chain couples TRBV7-9 to TRBJ2-1; TRBD2 aligns across 16 bases. Trimming removed 2 bases from V and 13 bases from J; junction bases left unmatched: 8. CDR1 is SEHNR, CDR2 FQNEAQ, per germline (reference sequence). The CDR3 covers 16 residues. The CDR3 sequence is CASSLTGTSGRAVQFF. The CDR3 DNA reads as TGTGCCAGCAGCTTAACCGGGACTAGCGGGAGGGCCGTCCAGTTCTTC.

V usage is TRBV5-1 and J usage is TRBJ1-3; a possible D gene is TRBD1 (6 bases). CDR1 is SGHRS and CDR2 is YFSETQ in the germline V gene. The CDR3 spans 16 residues. V lost 3 bases and J 0 bases, leaving 13 bases between the germline ends. CDR3 DNA sequence: TGCGCCAGCAGCTCGGGACAACCTTACTCTGGAAACACCATATATTTT. This gives the protein CASSSGQPYSGNTIYF.

This clone was found a few times. This chain uses TRBV6-5 with TRBJ1-2; TRBD1 might be the D (5 bases). The germline V gene encodes CDR1 MNHEY and CDR2 SVGAGI. This CDR3 comprises 14 residues. Trimming removed 5 bases at V and 8 bases at J, with 18 bases between. This CDR3 reads CASSHQGGTGGYTF. CDR3 DNA: TGTGCCAGCAGTCATCAGGGAGGGACGGGAGGCTACACCTTC.

This clone has a handful of counts. The rearrangement links TRBV7-8 to TRBJ2-3, with D maybe TRBD1 (5 bases). V was clipped by 5 bases and J by 1 base, with 10 bases between them. The CDR3 spans 14 residues. In germline, CDR1 is SGHVS, CDR2 FQNEAQ. CDR3 loop: CASSPGYGTDTQYF. DNA of the CDR3: TGTGCCAGCAGCCCAGGGTACGGCACAGATACGCAGTATTTT. Variable domain in full (rest from reference TRBV7-8 and TRBJ2-3): GAGVSQSPRYKVAKRGQDVALRCDPISGHVSLFWYQQALGQGPEFLTYFQNEAQLDKSGLPSDRFFAERPEGSVSTLKIQRTQQEDSAVYLCASSPGYGTDTQYFGPGTRLTVL.

The rearrangement links TRBV5-1 to TRBJ2-1; 10 bases align to TRBD1. This CDR3 spans 15 amino acids. CDR1 and CDR2 (germline): SGHRS, YFSETQ. With V trimmed by 3 bases and J by 4 bases, 4 bases remained unmatched. As DNA, the CDR3 is TGCGCCAGCAGCTGGAGGGGACAGGGGTACAATGAGCAGTTCTTC. Encoded protein: CASSWRGQGYNEQFF.

This clone was counted a single time. The genes are TRBV10-3 and TRBJ2-5; D not certain. Trimming removed 2 bases at V and 2 bases at J, with 9 bases between. There are 14 residues in the CDR3. Germline assignment: CDR1 ENHRY and CDR2 SYGVKD. CDR3 sequence: CAISETDGQETQYF. The CDR3 region has the DNA TGTGCCATCAGTGAGACGGACGGGCAAGAGACCCAGTACTTC.